This TCR beta chain is drawn from a study of blood T cell repertoires in COVID-19. Study overall: Some COVID-19 samples were acute and others convalescent; all came from the United States, Italy and Spain. T cells, B-cell-depleted T cells, or PBMCs supplied cDNA or gDNA.

CDR1 and CDR2 (germline): KGHDR, SFDVKD. The CDR3 sequence is 13 residues long. Between the trimmed V and J ends, which lost 1 base and 4 bases, there was a span of 6 bases. In the original processing: Estimates of nucleated cell counts were drawn from the amplification of reference gene primers. Data came from immunoSEQ multiplex PCR; TCRdb stores just in-frame clones and leaves some out. V and J calls plus clone size are reproduced from that table; the DNA served to infer D and trimming. The table records some 120,000 clones, around 85% of them present only once. The chain employs TRBV24-1 and TRBJ1-2; D uncertain. Sequencing used peripheral blood. This sequence was found in a woman aged 45-65 years who had recovered from COVID-19. In DNA, the CDR3 is TGTGCCACCAGTGATTTTTACGGCTATGGCTACACCTTC. It translates to CATSDFYGYGYTF.